The clone carrying this T cell receptor (beta chain) appeared once. The CDR3 runs 15 residues. Trimming took 6 bases from V and 1 from J, leaving 14 bases between them. Germline-derived CDR1 and CDR2 are SGHNT and YYREEE (reference sequence). The sample is drawn from a study of blood T cell repertoires in COVID-19. Overall study: From T cells, B-cell-depleted T cells, or PBMCs came the material, which was cDNA or gDNA.

Libraries were prepared by immunoSEQ multiplex PCR; TCRdb keeps only in-frame clonotypes and omits some of them. The repertoire holds 150,000 to 200,000 clones, 90% seen once, with 0.5% to 0.6% in the top ten. The source material was peripheral blood. This receptor was taken from a middle-aged man with acute or convalescent COVID-19. V is TRBV5-4 and J is TRBJ1-3; D is perhaps TRBD1 (6 bases). The CDR3 DNA sequence: TGTGCCAGCAATATAGGGGGAGGGTCTGGAAACACCATATATTTT. Translating it yields CASNIGGGSGNTIYF.